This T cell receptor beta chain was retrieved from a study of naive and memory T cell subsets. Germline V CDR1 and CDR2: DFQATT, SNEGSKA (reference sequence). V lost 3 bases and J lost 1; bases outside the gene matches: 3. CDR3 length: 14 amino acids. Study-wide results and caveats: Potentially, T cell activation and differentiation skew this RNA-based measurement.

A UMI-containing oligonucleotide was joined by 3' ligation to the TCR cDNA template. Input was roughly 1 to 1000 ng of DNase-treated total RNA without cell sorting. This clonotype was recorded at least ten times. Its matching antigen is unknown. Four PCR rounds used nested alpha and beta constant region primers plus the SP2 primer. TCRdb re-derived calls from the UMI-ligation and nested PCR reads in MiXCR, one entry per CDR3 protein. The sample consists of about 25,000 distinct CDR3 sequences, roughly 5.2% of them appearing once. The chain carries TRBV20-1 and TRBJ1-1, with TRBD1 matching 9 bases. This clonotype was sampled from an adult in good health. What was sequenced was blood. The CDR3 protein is CSARTGGPNTEAFF. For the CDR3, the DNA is TGCAGTGCTAGGACAGGGGGGCCGAACACTGAAGCTTTCTTT.